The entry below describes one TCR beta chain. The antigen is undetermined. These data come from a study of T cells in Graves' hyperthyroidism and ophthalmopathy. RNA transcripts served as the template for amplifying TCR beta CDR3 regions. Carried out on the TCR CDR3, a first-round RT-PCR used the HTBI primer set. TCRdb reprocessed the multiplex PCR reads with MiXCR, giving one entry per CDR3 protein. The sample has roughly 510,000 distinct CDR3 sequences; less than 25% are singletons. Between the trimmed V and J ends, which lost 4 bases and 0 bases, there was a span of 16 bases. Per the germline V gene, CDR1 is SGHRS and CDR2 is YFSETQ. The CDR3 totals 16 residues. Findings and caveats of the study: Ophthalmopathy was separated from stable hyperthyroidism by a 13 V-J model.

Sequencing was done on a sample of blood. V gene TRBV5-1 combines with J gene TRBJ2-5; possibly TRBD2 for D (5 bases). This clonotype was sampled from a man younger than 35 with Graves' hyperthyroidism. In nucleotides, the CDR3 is TGCGCCAGCAGCCCGAACCTAGGGAGCCACCAAGAGACCCAGTACTTC. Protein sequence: CASSPNLGSHQETQYF.